The 13 T cell receptor beta chains listed next were all sequenced from one sample in a study of cytomegalovirus exposure and HLA in healthy donors. Primers: 60 Vbeta forward and 13 Jbeta reverse. The data were produced by immunoSEQ multiplex PCR, yet TCRdb's version contains in-frame clones alone and is incomplete. The sample records approximately 150,000 clones, 73% being singletons. The sample comprised PBMCs. The receptors were sampled from a woman aged 18-35 years in good health and CMV-seropositive.

This chain joins TRBV14 and TRBJ1-2; the D is unclear. The CDR3 is made up of 15 amino acids. V was shortened by 0 bases and J by 3 bases, with 11 bases between the two germline ends. CDR1 and CDR2 from the germline V gene are SGHDN and FVKESK. The CDR3 sequence is CASSQEMGSYYGYTF. The CDR3 region has the DNA TGTGCCAGCAGCCAAGAGATGGGGAGCTACTATGGCTACACCTTC.

The V gene is TRBV6-1, the J gene TRBJ1-4, with 9 bases matching TRBD1. J was trimmed by 4 bases and V by 3 bases; bases with no gene match: 6. This CDR3 contains 16 residues. The germline gives CDR1 MNHNS, CDR2 SASEGT. The CDR3 reads CASSDQPGQGNEKLFF. CDR3 coding DNA: TGTGCCAGCAGTGACCAACCGGGACAGGGTAATGAAAAACTGTTTTTT.

This clone was detected only a few times. This chain links TRBV27 with TRBJ2-7, with D possibly matching TRBD1 (5 bases). CDR1 is MNHEY and CDR2 is SMNVEV in the germline V gene (reference sequence). Trimming removed 3 bases from V and 2 bases from J, with 8 bases in between. The CDR3 runs 13 residues. For the CDR3, the DNA is TGTGCCAGCAGTTTTGACAGCGCCTACGAGCAGTACTTC. Translation: CASSFDSAYEQYF.

The chain joins TRBV5-1 to TRBJ2-7, with a tentative D call TRBD1 (6 bases). Germline CDR1 SGHRS, CDR2 YFSETQ. The CDR3 runs to 14 residues. Trimming removed 4 bases from V and 0 bases from J, with 11 bases in between. The CDR3 here is CASSPKQGSYEQYF. The CDR3 coding sequence is TGCGCCAGCAGCCCAAAACAGGGCTCCTACGAGCAGTACTTC.

This sequence joins TRBV7-9 and TRBJ2-1, with 7 nucleotides matching TRBD2. J lost 7 bases, V lost 5 bases, and 8 bases had no gene match. Germline CDR1 and CDR2: SEHNR and FQNEAQ (reference sequence). This CDR3 contains 14 residues. The CDR3 region has the DNA TGTGCCAGCAGCCGCAATCAGGGAGGGAATGAGCAGTTCTTC. Its protein is CASSRNQGGNEQFF.

This chain uses TRBV2 with TRBJ1-2; D uncertain. Trimming stripped 5 bases from V and 4 bases from J, with 8 bases between. The CDR3 contains 12 residues. Germline CDR1 reads SNHLY; CDR2 reads FYNNEI. CDR3 sequence: CASSIRGYGYTF. CDR3 DNA sequence: TGTGCCAGCAGTATCCGGGGCTATGGCTACACCTTC. Full variable domain (remainder filled in from reference TRBV2 and TRBJ1-2): EPEVTQTPSHQVTQMGQEVILRCVPISNHLYFYWYRQILGQKVEFLVSFYNNEISEKSEIFDDQFSVERPDGSNFTLKIRSTKLEDSAMYFCASSIRGYGYTFGSGTRLTVV.

This clone was found once. This chain joins TRBV5-4 and TRBJ2-5; 13 bases agree with TRBD2. Trimming took 6 bases from V and 4 from J; bases not matched to a gene: 9. This CDR3 has 16 residues. In germline, CDR1 is SGHNT, CDR2 YYREEE (reference sequence). For the CDR3, the DNA is TGTGCCAGCAACCCAACTAGCGGGGGGGCCGGAGAGACCCAGTACTTC. It specifies CASNPTSGGAGETQYF.

The chain has TRBV7-9 and TRBJ1-1; possibly TRBD1 for D (6 bases). The CDR3 contains 15 residues. Germline loops: CDR1 SEHNR, CDR2 FQNEAQ (reference sequence). Trimming stripped 3 bases from V and 0 bases from J, with 11 bases between. The CDR3 spells CASSLDRGLNTEAFF. In DNA, the CDR3 is TGTGCCAGCAGCTTGGACAGAGGACTGAACACTGAAGCTTTCTTT. Full variable domain (rest looked up from reference TRBV7-9 and TRBJ1-1): DTGVSQNPRHKITKRGQNVTFRCDPISEHNRLYWYRQTLGQGPEFLTYFQNEAQLEKSRLLSDRFSAERPKGSFSTLEIQRTEQGDSAMYLCASSLDRGLNTEAFFGQGTRLTVV.

This clone appeared a few times. The rearrangement links TRBV11-2 to TRBJ1-1; D is unresolved. The CDR3 covers 11 residues. Trimming removed 3 bases from V and 8 bases from J, with 7 bases in between. Germline lookup yields CDR1 SGHAT and CDR2 FQNNGV. CDR3 in DNA: TGTGCCAGCAGCTTCCGGGAAGAAGCTTTCTTT. As protein: CASSFREEAFF.

This clone was observed a few times. The chain links TRBV4-2 to TRBJ1-1; D not resolved. The CDR3 is made up of 15 amino acids. CDR1 LGHNA and CDR2 YNFKEQ come from the germline V gene. Trimming took 4 bases from V and 0 from J, leaving 12 bases between them. The CDR3 is CASSLLGVLNTEAFF. The CDR3 region has the DNA TGTGCCAGCAGCCTCCTCGGGGTGTTGAACACTGAAGCTTTCTTT.

The V call is TRBV2, the J call TRBJ2-5, with 12 bases fitting TRBD2. This CDR3 is 16 amino acids long. In germline, CDR1 is SNHLY, CDR2 FYNNEI. V gave up 5 bases and J gave up 6 bases; unmatched junction bases: 10. CDR3 sequence reads: CASSPTSGGTSKTQYF. The CDR3 DNA is TGTGCCAGCAGTCCGACTAGCGGGGGAACTTCGAAGACCCAGTACTTC.

A word on this clone: The identical CDR3 is also encoded by other nucleotide sequences in the sample. The rearrangement joins TRBV7-2 to TRBJ2-3; 9 nucleotides match TRBD2. Germline CDR1 SGHTA, CDR2 FQGNSA. CDR3 length: 15 amino acids. Losses at the gene ends were 3 bases for V and 6 bases for J; bases not matched to a gene: 7. The CDR3 region is CASSFSGGLTDTQYF. Here the CDR3 DNA reads TGTGCCAGCAGCTTTAGCGGGGGTTTGACGGATACGCAGTATTTT.

This clone was seen a handful of times. CDR3 protein: CASSVRGGDEETQYF. CDR3 coding DNA: TGTGCCAGCAGCGTAAGAGGGGGGGATGAAGAGACCCAGTACTTC. V and J are TRBV9 and TRBJ2-5; D may be TRBD2 (7 bases). V was trimmed by 1 base and J by 3 bases, leaving 13 bases between them. This CDR3 spans 15 amino acids. Germline-derived CDR1 and CDR2 are SGDLS and YYNGEE.